One T cell receptor beta chain is described in this entry. This record comes from a study of blood T cell repertoires in COVID-19. The wider study: Acute-phase and convalescent COVID-19 samples originated in the United States, Italy and Spain. The cDNA or gDNA used as material had been derived from T cells, B-cell-depleted T cells, or PBMCs.

Original handling: From reference gene primer amplification, estimates of nucleated cell counts were derived. The data were produced by immunoSEQ multiplex PCR, yet TCRdb's version contains in-frame clones alone and is incomplete. V, J and clone size are taken as reported in that table, and D and trimming were inferred from the DNA itself. The data contain under 250,000 clones, roughly 83% of them seen just once; the ten biggest clones take up around 25%. The V gene's germline CDR1 is SGHVS and CDR2 FNYEAQ. V dropped 5 bases and J dropped 8 bases, with 18 bases sitting between them. The CDR3 extends over 15 amino acids.

The sequenced material came from peripheral blood. The TCR originated in a man aged 35 to 55 with acute or convalescent COVID-19. The chain has TRBV7-6 and TRBJ1-4, with D possibly matching TRBD1 (5 bases). Written as DNA, the CDR3 is TGTGCCAGCAGCCCCCTGGGACGGGGGGGGGAAAAACTGTTTTTT. Residues: CASSPLGRGGEKLFF.